This T cell receptor (beta chain) was captured in a study of control samples from healthy donors and cancer patients. There are 12 residues in the CDR3. Trimming stripped 5 bases from V and 3 bases from J, with 8 bases between. Germline CDR1 GTSNPN, CDR2 SVGIG (reference sequence). This clone was counted only a few times. Data came from immunoSEQ multiplex PCR; TCRdb stores just in-frame clones and leaves some out. The repertoire holds 100,000 to 130,000 clones, with 70% to 85% as singletons. The TCR was taken from a man between 18 and 35 years old in good health. The chain employs TRBV30 and TRBJ1-5; maybe TRBD1 (5 bases). Sequencing used blood. CDR3 coding DNA: TGTGCCTGGGACAGTCCCAATCAGCCCCAGCATTTT. This codes for CAWDSPNQPQHF.